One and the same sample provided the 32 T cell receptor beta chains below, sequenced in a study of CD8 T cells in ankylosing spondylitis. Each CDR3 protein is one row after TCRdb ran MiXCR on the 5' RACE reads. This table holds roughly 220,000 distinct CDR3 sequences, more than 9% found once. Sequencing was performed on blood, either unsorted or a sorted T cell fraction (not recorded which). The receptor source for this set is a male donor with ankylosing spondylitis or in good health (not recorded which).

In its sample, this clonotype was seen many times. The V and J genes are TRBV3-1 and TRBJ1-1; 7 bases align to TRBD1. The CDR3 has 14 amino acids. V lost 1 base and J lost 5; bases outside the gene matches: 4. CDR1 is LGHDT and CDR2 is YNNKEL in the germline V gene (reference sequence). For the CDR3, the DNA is TGTGCCAGCAGCCAAGGAACAGGGGTGACTGAAGCTTTCTTT. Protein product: CASSQGTGVTEAFF.

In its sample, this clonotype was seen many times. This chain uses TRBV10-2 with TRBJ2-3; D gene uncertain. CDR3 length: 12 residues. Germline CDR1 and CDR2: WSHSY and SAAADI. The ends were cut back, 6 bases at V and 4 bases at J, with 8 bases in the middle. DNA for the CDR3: TGCGCCAGCAGAGACCCCTCAGATACGCAGTATTTT. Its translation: CASRDPSDTQYF.

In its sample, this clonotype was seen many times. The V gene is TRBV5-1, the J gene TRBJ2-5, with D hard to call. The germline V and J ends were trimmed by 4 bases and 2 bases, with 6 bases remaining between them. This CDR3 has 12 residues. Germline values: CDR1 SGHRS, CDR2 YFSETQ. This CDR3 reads CASSASQETQYF. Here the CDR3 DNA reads TGCGCCAGCAGCGCGTCGCAAGAGACCCAGTACTTC.

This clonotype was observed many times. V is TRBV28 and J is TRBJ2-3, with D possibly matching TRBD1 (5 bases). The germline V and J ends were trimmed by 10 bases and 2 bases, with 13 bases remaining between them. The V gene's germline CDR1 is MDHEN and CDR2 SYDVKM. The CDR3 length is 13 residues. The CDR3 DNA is TGTGCCATCCAGGGCCGATTCACAGATACGCAGTATTTT. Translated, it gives CAIQGRFTDTQYF. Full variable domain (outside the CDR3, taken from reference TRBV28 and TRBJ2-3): DVKVTQSSRYLVKRTGEKVFLECVQDMDHENMFWYRQDPGLGLRLIYFSYDVKMKEKGDIPEGYSVSREKKERFSLILESASTNQTSMYLCAIQGRFTDTQYFGPGTRLTVL.

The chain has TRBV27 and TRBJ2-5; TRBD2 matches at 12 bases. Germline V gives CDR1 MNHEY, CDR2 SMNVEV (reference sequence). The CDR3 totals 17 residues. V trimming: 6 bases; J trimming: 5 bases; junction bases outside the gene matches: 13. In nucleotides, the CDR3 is TGTGCCAGCAGCCCCCTCTACACTAGCGGGGGGTCTGAGACCCAGTACTTC. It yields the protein CASSPLYTSGGSETQYF.

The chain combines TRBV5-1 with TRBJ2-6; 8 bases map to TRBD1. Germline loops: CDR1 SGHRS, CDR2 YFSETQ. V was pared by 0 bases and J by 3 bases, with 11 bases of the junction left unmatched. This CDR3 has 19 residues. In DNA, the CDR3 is TGCGCCAGCAGCTTGGCTGCAGGGGGCGTGGTGGTTGGGGCCAACGTCCTGACTTTC. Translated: CASSLAAGGVVVGANVLTF.

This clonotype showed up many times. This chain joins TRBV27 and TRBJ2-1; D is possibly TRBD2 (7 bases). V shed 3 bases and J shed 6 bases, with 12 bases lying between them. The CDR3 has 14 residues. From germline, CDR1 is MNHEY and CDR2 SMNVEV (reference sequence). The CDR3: CASSFGGAVNEQFF. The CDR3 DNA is TGTGCCAGCAGTTTTGGGGGGGCCGTCAATGAGCAGTTCTTC.

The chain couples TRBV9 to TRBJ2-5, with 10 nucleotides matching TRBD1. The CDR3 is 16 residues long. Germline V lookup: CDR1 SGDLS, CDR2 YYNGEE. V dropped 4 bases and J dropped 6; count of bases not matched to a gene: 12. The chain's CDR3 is CASSIMPGQGRKTQYF. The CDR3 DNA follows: TGTGCCAGCAGCATAATGCCGGGACAGGGGCGGAAGACCCAGTACTTC.

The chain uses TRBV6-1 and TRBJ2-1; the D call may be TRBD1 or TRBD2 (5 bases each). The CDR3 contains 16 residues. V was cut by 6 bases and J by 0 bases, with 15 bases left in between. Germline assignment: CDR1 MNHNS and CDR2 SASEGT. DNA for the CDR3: TGTGCCAGCAGCCAGTTTGCAGGGAGCTCCTACAATGAGCAGTTCTTC. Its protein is CASSQFAGSSYNEQFF.

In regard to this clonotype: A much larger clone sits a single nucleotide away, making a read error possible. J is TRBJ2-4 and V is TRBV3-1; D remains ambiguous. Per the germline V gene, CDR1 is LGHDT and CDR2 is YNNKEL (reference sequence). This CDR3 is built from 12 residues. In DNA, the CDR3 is TGTGCCAGCAGCCAAAAGGAAAACTTTCAGTACTTC. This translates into CASSQKENFQYF.

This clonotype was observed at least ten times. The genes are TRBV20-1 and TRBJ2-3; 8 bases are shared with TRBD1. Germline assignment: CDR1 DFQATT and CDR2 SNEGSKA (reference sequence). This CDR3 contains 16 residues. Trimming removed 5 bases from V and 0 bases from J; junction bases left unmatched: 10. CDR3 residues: CSAQTGASFSTDTQYF. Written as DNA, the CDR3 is TGCAGTGCTCAGACAGGGGCCAGCTTCAGCACAGATACGCAGTATTTT.

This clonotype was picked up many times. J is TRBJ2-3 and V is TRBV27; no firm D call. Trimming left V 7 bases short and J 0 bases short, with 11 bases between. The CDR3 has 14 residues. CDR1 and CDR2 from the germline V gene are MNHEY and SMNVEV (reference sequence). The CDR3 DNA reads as TGTGCCAGCACGCCCCCCGGAAGCACAGATACGCAGTATTTT. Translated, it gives CASTPPGSTDTQYF.

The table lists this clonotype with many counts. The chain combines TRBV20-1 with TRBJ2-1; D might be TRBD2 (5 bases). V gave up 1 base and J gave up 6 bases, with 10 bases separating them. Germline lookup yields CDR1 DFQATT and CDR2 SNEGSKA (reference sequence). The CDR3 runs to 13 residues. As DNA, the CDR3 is TGCAGTGCTAGAGGGAGGAGGCCCAATGAGCAGTTCTTC. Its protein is CSARGRRPNEQFF.

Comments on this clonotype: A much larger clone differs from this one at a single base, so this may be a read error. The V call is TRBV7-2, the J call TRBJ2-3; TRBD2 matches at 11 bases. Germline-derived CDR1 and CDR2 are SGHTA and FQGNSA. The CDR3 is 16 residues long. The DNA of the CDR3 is TGTCCCAGCAGCCGCGTAGCGGGGGGGAACACAGATACGCAGTATTTT. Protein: CPSSRVAGGNTDTQYF. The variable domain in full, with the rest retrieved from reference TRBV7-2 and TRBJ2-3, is GAGVSQSPSNKVTEKGKDVELRCDPISGHTALYWYRQSLGQGLEFLIYFQGNSAPDKSGLPSDRFSAERTGGSVSTLTIQRTQQEDSAVYLCPSSRVAGGNTDTQYFGPGTRLTVL.

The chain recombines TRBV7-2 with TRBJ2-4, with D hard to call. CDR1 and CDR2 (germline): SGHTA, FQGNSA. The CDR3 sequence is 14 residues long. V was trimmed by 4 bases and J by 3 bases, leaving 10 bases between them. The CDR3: CASSSDNNKNIQYF. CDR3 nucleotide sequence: TGTGCCAGCAGCTCCGACAACAACAAAAACATTCAGTACTTC.

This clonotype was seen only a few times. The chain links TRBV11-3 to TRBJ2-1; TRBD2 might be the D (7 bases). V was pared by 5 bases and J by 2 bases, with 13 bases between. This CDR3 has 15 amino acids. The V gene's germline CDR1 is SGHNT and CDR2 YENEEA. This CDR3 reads CASSIGRGTYNEQFF. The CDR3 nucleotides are TGTGCCAGCAGCATAGGGAGGGGGACCTACAATGAGCAGTTCTTC.

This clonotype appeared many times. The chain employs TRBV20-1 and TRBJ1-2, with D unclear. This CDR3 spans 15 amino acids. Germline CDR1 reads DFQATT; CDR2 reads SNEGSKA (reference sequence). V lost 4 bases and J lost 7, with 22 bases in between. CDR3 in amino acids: CSATLGNGELGGYTF. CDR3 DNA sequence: TGCAGTGCTACCCTGGGGAACGGGGAGCTCGGTGGCTACACCTTC.

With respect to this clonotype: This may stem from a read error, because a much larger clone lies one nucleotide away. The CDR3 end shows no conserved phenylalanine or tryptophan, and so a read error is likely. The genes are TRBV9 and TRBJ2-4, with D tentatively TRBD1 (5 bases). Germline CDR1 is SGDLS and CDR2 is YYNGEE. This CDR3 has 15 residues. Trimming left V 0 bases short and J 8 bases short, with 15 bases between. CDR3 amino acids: CASSVGGGYKDIQYL. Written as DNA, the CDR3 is TGTGCCAGCAGCGTAGGGGGCGGATATAAAGACATTCAGTACTTA.

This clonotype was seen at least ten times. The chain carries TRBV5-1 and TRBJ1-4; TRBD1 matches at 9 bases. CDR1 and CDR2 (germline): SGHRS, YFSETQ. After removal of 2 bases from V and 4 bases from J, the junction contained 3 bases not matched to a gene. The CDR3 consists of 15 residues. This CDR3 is CASSFGDRVNEKLFF. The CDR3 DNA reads TGCGCCAGCAGCTTTGGGGACAGGGTTAATGAAAAACTGTTTTTT.

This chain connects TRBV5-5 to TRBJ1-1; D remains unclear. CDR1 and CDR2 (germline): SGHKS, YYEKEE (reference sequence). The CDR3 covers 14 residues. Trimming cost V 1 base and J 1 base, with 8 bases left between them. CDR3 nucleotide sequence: TGTGCCAGCAGCTTGCCCGACTCGAACACTGAAGCTTTCTTT. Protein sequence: CASSLPDSNTEAFF.

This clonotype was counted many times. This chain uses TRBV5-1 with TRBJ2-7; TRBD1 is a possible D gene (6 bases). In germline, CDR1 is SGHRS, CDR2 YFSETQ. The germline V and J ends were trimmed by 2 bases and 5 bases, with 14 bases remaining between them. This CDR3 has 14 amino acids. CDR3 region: CASSFSAGDHEQYF. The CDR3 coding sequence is TGCGCCAGCAGCTTTTCCGCAGGGGACCACGAGCAGTACTTC.

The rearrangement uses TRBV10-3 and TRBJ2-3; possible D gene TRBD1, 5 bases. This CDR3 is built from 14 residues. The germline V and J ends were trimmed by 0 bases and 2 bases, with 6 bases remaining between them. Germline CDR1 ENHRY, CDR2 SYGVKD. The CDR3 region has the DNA TGTGCCATCAGTGAGTCAGGGGCCACAGATACGCAGTATTTT. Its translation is CAISESGATDTQYF.

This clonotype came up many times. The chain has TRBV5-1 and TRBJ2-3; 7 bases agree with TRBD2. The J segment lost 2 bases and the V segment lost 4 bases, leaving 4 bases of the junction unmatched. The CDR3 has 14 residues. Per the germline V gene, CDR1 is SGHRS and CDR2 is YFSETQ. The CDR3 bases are TGCGCCAGCAGCCTCGCGGGGGACACAGATACGCAGTATTTT. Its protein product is CASSLAGDTDTQYF. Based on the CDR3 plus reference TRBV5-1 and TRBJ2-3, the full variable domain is KAGVTQTPRYLIKTRGQQVTLSCSPISGHRSVSWYQQTPGQGLQFLFEYFSETQRNKGNFPGRFSGRQFSNSRSEMNVSTLELGDSALYLCASSLAGDTDTQYFGPGTRLTVL.

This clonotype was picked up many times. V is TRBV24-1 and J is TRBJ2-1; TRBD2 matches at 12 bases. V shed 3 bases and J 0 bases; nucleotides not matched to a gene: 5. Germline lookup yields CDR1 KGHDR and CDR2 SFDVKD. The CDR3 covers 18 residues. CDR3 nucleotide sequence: TGTGCCACCAGTGATCCTAGCGGGGGGGAGAGCTCCTACAATGAGCAGTTCTTC. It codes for CATSDPSGGESSYNEQFF.

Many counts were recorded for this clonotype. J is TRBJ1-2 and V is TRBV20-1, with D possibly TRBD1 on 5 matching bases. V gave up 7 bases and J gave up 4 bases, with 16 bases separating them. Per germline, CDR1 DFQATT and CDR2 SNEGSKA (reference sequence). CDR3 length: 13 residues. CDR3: CSVEEQGSYGYTF. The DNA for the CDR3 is TGCAGTGTGGAGGAGCAGGGATCCTATGGCTACACCTTC.

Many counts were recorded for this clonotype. CDR3: CASSLVPSGGGSETQYF. CDR3 DNA: TGCGCCAGCAGCTTGGTCCCTAGCGGGGGGGGTTCGGAGACCCAGTACTTC. The J gene is TRBJ2-5, the V gene TRBV5-1; TRBD2 aligns across 12 bases. Germline CDR1 SGHRS, CDR2 YFSETQ. The V segment lost 0 bases and the J segment 5 bases; nucleotides outside the gene matches: 8. The CDR3 length is 17 residues.

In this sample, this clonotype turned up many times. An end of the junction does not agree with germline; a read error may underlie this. CDR3: CASSLDSSYNEQFF. Written as DNA, the CDR3 is TGTGCCAGCAGCTTAGATAGCTCCTACAATGAGCAGTTCTTC. The V gene is TRBV5-1, the J gene TRBJ2-1; D uncertain. Germline V gives CDR1 SGHRS, CDR2 YFSETQ. CDR3 size: 14 residues.

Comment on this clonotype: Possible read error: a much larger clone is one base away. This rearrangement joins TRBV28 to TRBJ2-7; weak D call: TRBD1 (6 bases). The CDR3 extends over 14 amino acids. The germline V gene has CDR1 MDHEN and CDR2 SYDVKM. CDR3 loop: CASSLRDTYYELYF. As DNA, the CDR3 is TGTGCCAGCAGTTTAAGGGACACCTACTACGAGCTGTACTTC.

The CDR3 reads CASSYSSGAQNTGELFF. CDR3 nucleotide sequence: TGTGCCAGCAGTTACTCGAGCGGGGCGCAGAACACCGGGGAGCTGTTTTTT. The genes are TRBV6-5 and TRBJ2-2; 7 positions match TRBD2. CDR3 length: 17 amino acids. J was trimmed by 1 base and V by 0 bases; bases with no gene match: 5. CDR1 MNHEY and CDR2 SVGAGI come from the germline V gene.

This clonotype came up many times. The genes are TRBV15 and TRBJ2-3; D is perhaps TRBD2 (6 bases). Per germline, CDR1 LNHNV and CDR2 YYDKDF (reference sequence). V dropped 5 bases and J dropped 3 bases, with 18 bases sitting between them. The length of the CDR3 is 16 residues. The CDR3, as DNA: TGTGCCACCAGCGTGCGGAGCGGGTCGGGTACAGATACGCAGTATTTT. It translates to CATSVRSGSGTDTQYF. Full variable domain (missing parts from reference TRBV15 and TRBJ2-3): DAMVIQNPRYQVTQFGKPVTLSCSQTLNHNVMYWYQQKSSQAPKLLFHYYDKDFNNEADTPDNFQSRRPNTSFCFLDIRSPGLGDTAMYLCATSVRSGSGTDTQYFGPGTRLTVL.

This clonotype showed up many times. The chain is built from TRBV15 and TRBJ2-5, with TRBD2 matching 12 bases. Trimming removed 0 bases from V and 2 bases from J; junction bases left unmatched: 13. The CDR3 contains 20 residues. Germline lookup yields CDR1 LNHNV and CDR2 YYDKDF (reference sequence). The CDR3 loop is CATSREGWTSGTTRQETQYF. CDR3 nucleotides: TGTGCCACCAGCAGAGAGGGTTGGACTAGCGGGACGACGCGACAAGAGACCCAGTACTTC.

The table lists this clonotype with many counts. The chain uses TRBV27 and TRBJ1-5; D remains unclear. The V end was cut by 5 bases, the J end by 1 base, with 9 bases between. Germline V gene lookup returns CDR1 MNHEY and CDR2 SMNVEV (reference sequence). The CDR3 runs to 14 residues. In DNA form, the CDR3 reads TGTGCCAGCAGTCCCGAAAGGAGCAATCAGCCCCAGCATTTT. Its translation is CASSPERSNQPQHF.